The 16 T cell receptor beta chains given below trace back to one sample, sequenced in a study of pediatric ulcerative colitis (dated by TCRdb to the late 2010s). Receptor libraries were prepared by the immunoSEQ multiplex PCR assay. Imported from immuneACCESS, the table was reduced by TCRdb to in-frame sequences with V and J called. These copies leave out some clones; in studies compared against another copy, an unresolved V gene accounts for under half, and the cause of the remainder is not known. The sample table records roughly 38,000 clones; 75% to 90% of these occur just once. The top ten clones comprise roughly 24% of the sample. Sample: blood. The receptors come from a girl under 18 with moderate ulcerative colitis.

This chain joins TRBV2 and TRBJ2-5; no clear D gene. V shed 3 bases and J shed 3 bases, with 5 bases lying between them. Germline values: CDR1 SNHLY, CDR2 FYNNEI. The CDR3 length is 12 residues. CDR3 in amino acids: CASSDQEETQYF. DNA of the CDR3: TGTGCCAGCAGTGATCAGGAAGAGACCCAGTACTTC.

The chain recombines TRBV5-1 with TRBJ2-5, with 8 bases fitting TRBD1. CDR3 length equals 13 residues. Per germline, CDR1 SGHRS and CDR2 YFSETQ. V dropped 7 bases and J dropped 2; count of bases not matched to a gene: 4. CDR3 nucleotide sequence: TGCGCCAGCCGAACAGGGGGTCAAGAGACCCAGTACTTC. Translated, it gives CASRTGGQETQYF.

The sample holds a few counts of this clone. The V call is TRBV7-2, the J call TRBJ1-5; D is ambiguous. Trimming left V 10 bases short and J 6 bases short, with 22 bases between. The CDR3 is 15 residues long. Looked up from germline, CDR1 is SGHTA and CDR2 is FQGNSA. CDR3 DNA: TGTGCCACCGCTAAGTTCCCAAGCTTAGGTCAGCCCCAGCATTTT. This translates into CATAKFPSLGQPQHF.

The V and J genes are TRBV7-2 and TRBJ1-2; the D is unclear. CDR1 and CDR2 from the germline V gene are SGHTA and FQGNSA. The CDR3 consists of 15 residues. V lost 1 base, J lost 4 bases, and 13 bases lay in between. The CDR3 nucleotides are TGTGCCAGCAGCTTAGATGCGGGCGGATTCTATGGCTACACCTTC. Protein product: CASSLDAGGFYGYTF.

This chain links TRBV18 with TRBJ2-7; the D gene is possibly TRBD2 (5 bases). The CDR3 extends over 12 amino acids. The germline V and J ends were trimmed by 6 bases and 7 bases, with 13 bases remaining between them. In germline, CDR1 is KGHSH, CDR2 LQKENI. CDR3 amino acids: CASSPQLGEQYF. CDR3 DNA sequence: TGTGCCAGCTCCCCCCAACTAGGGGAGCAGTACTTC.

This chain joins TRBV19 and TRBJ2-7; D is possibly TRBD1 (6 bases). CDR1 and CDR2 from the germline V gene are LNHDA and SQIVND (reference sequence). The CDR3 extends over 13 amino acids. Trimming stripped 5 bases from V and 3 bases from J, with 11 bases between. The CDR3 region is CASSPRTVYEQYF. The CDR3, as DNA: TGTGCCAGTAGTCCACGGACAGTCTACGAGCAGTACTTC.

The chain recombines TRBV11-2 with TRBJ2-3; TRBD2 aligns across 7 bases. Germline V gene data show CDR1 as SGHAT and CDR2 as FQNNGV. Germline trimming cut 0 bases from V and 3 bases from J; bases unmatched to any gene: 6. The CDR3 extends over 16 amino acids. CDR3 sequence reads: CASSLDAGEGTDTQYF. The CDR3, as DNA: TGTGCCAGCAGCTTAGATGCGGGAGAAGGAACAGATACGCAGTATTTT.

V gene TRBV25-1 combines with J gene TRBJ2-3; 8 positions agree with TRBD2. The CDR3 spans 16 residues. Trimming took 0 bases from V and 2 from J; bases not matched to a gene: 4. Germline CDR1 is MGHDK and CDR2 is SYGVNS. The CDR3 loop is CASSEYGGLVTDTQYF. The CDR3, as DNA: TGTGCCAGCAGTGAATATGGGGGACTAGTCACAGATACGCAGTATTTT.

Only a few counts were recorded for this clone. The CDR3 sequence: CASKTGSYTDTQYF. The DNA of the CDR3 is TGCGCCAGCAAGACGGGATCTTACACAGATACGCAGTATTTT. This chain uses TRBV4-1 with TRBJ2-3; tentative D call: TRBD2 (5 bases). V lost 7 bases to trimming and J lost 2 bases, with 13 bases between them. Germline-derived CDR1 and CDR2 are MGHRA and YSYEKL. This CDR3 has 14 amino acids.

The V call is TRBV5-1, the J call TRBJ2-3; no clear D. V lost 0 bases and J 1 base, leaving 9 bases between the germline ends. Germline values: CDR1 SGHRS, CDR2 YFSETQ. The CDR3 sequence is 15 residues long. The CDR3, as DNA: TGCGCCAGCAGCTTGGAGAGGAGACGCACAGATACGCAGTATTTT. Amino acids: CASSLERRRTDTQYF.

J is TRBJ2-1 and V is TRBV27; 8 bases line up with TRBD1. The CDR3 length is 15 residues. After removal of 6 bases from V and 9 bases from J, the junction contained 13 bases not matched to a gene. The V gene's germline CDR1 is MNHEY and CDR2 SMNVEV (reference sequence). CDR3 in amino acids: CASSFGQGAVGEQFF. CDR3 coding DNA: TGTGCCAGCAGCTTTGGACAGGGCGCGGTGGGTGAGCAGTTCTTC.

V is TRBV5-6 and J is TRBJ2-6, with a possible D match to TRBD2 (6 bases). This CDR3 is 18 amino acids long. With 0 bases removed from V and 0 bases from J, the gap between germline ends came to 13 bases. Germline V gives CDR1 SGHDT, CDR2 YYEEEE. CDR3 sequence: CASSLVHKGLSGANVLTF. The CDR3 DNA sequence: TGTGCCAGCAGCTTGGTGCATAAGGGACTCTCTGGGGCCAACGTCCTGACTTTC.

The chain links TRBV2 to TRBJ1-2; no reliable D call. Looked up from germline, CDR1 is SNHLY and CDR2 is FYNNEI. The V gene lost 2 bases and the J gene lost 0 bases, with 4 bases spanning the gap. There are 13 residues in the CDR3. The CDR3 DNA follows: TGTGCCAGCAGTGAACTAGCTAACTATGGCTACACCTTC. Translating gives CASSELANYGYTF.

This chain uses TRBV29-1 with TRBJ2-1; possibly TRBD1 or TRBD2 for D (5 bases each). Germline loops: CDR1 SQVTM, CDR2 ANQGSEA. This CDR3 spans 13 amino acids. V lost 2 bases and J lost 4, with 9 bases in between. The chain's CDR3 is CSVERGDYNEQFF. The CDR3 DNA sequence: TGCAGCGTTGAAAGAGGGGATTACAATGAGCAGTTCTTC.

DNA of the CDR3: TGTGCCAGCAGCCGACAGGGGAATCTCGAGCAGTACTTC. It yields the protein CASSRQGNLEQYF. The rearrangement uses TRBV11-1 and TRBJ2-7, with TRBD1 matching 8 bases. The J segment lost 6 bases and the V segment lost 5 bases, leaving 6 bases of the junction unmatched. The CDR3 extends over 13 amino acids. Germline CDR1 and CDR2: SGHAT and FQDESV (reference sequence).

This chain links TRBV5-6 with TRBJ1-2; no firm D call. The ends were cut back, 8 bases at V and 4 bases at J, with 18 bases in the middle. The CDR3 totals 14 residues. CDR1 and CDR2 (germline): SGHDT, YYEEEE. The chain's CDR3 is CASQQLVLSYGYTF. In nucleotides, the CDR3 is TGTGCCAGTCAGCAGCTTGTCCTGTCCTATGGCTACACCTTC.